These T cell receptor beta chains were read from a single sample in a study of blood T cell repertoires in COVID-19. Assay: immunoSEQ multiplex PCR; the TCRdb copy retains only in-frame clones and omits some. The data show some 260,000 clones, approximately 86% seen once. The sequencing input was peripheral blood. These receptors all come from a man at least 80 years old with acute or convalescent COVID-19. Each CDR3 is given with its conserved first and last residue. Each record gives: J gene, V gene, clone size, D gene, CDR3 DNA, CDR3 protein. D genes are given only for firm matches. A clone size is listed for some rows: how often the clone was seen (once, few, many), or a class if it is expanded.

>TRBJ2-7|TRBV3-1/TRBV3-2|NA|TRBD2
TGTGCCAGCAGTCGCAGCGGGGCCCCAGGAGGCGAGCAGTACTTC
CASSRSGAPGGEQYF
>TRBJ2-2|TRBV4-1|NA|NA
TGCGCCAGCAGCCCGCTACAGGACACCGGGGAGCTGTTTTTT
CASSPLQDTGELFF
>TRBJ2-5|TRBV7-8|NA|TRBD2
TGTGCCAGCAGCTTTGTAGCGGGAGGGGAGACCCAGTACTTC
CASSFVAGGETQYF
>TRBJ2-6|TRBV19|NA|NA
TGTGCCAGTATTAGCGGCCCCTCTGGGGCCAACGTCCTGACTTTC
CASISGPSGANVLTF
>TRBJ2-1|TRBV2|NA|TRBD2
TGTGCCAGCAGGCTGAGGACTAGCGGGAGCTCCTACAATGAGCAGTTCTTC
CASRLRTSGSSYNEQFF
>TRBJ1-5|TRBV6-5|NA|NA
TGTGCCAGCCGGGCAGGGGCACAGCAGCCCCAGCATTTT
CASRAGAQQPQHF
>TRBJ2-3|TRBV29-1|NA|TRBD2
TGCAGCGTTGAAGATTCGAGACTAGCGGGAATTGATACGCAGTATTTT
CSVEDSRLAGIDTQYF
>TRBJ1-2|TRBV5-1|NA|TRBD1
TGCGCCAGCAGCTTAGGGGGCAGAGGCTACACCTTC
CASSLGGRGYTF
>TRBJ1-1|TRBV7-2|NA|TRBD1
TGTGCCAGCAGCTCAGGGACAGTGATGAACACTGAAGCTTTCTTT
CASSSGTVMNTEAFF
>TRBJ1-2|TRBV29-1|few|TRBD1
TGCAGCGTTGAAGGGGAGCAGGGGGCTGACTATGGCTACACCTTC
CSVEGEQGADYGYTF
>TRBJ2-1|TRBV7-6|NA|TRBD2
TGTGCCAGCAGCGGCCCGGGAAGCGGGAGTCACAATGAGCAGTTCTTC
CASSGPGSGSHNEQFF
>TRBJ2-1|TRBV18|NA|TRBD1
TGTGCCAGCTCACCGGACAGGGGCCCCTACAATGAGCAGTTCTTC
CASSPDRGPYNEQFF
>TRBJ2-1|TRBV27|NA|NA
TGTGCCAGCAGTTTAAGACTTAACTCCTACAATGAGCAGTTCTTC
CASSLRLNSYNEQFF
>TRBJ1-2|TRBV27|NA|TRBD1
TGTGCCAGCAGTCAGGGACAGCCGGGCGGCTACACCTTC
CASSQGQPGGYTF
>TRBJ1-5|TRBV19|NA|TRBD1
TGTGCCAGTAGTATTACCTCCGGACAGGGACATCAGCCCCAGCATTTT
CASSITSGQGHQPQHF
>TRBJ2-3|TRBV15|NA|TRBD2
TGTGCCACCAGCAGAGATAAGGCTAGCGGGTCCACAGATACGCAGTATTTT
CATSRDKASGSTDTQYF
>TRBJ2-7|TRBV6-5|NA|TRBD1
TGTGCCAGCAGCCTGGGACAGAGCTCCTACGAGCAGTACTTC
CASSLGQSSYEQYF
>TRBJ2-7|TRBV4-3|once|TRBD1
TGCGCCAGCAGCCTTTTAGTCGGGACAGGGGACTCCTACGAGCAGTACTTC
CASSLLVGTGDSYEQYF
>TRBJ2-4|TRBV7-3|few|TRBD1
TGTGCCAGCAGCCAAGTCGAACCGACAGGGGAAAACATTCAGTACTTC
CASSQVEPTGENIQYF
>TRBJ1-1|TRBV5-1|NA|NA
TGCGCCAGCAGCATCCGTGCAGGGATGAACACTGAAGCTTTCTTT
CASSIRAGMNTEAFF
>TRBJ2-2|TRBV6-4|NA|NA
TGTGCCAGCAGCCGGGACTCTGAGGCCGGGGAGCTGTTTTTT
CASSRDSEAGELFF
>TRBJ1-1|TRBV7-6|NA|TRBD1
TGTGCCAGCAGCTCCTTAACAGGGGGCTTCACTGAAGCTTTCTTT
CASSSLTGGFTEAFF
>TRBJ1-4|TRBV10-3|NA|NA
TGTGCCATCAGTGAGTCGAGAGGGGGAAGTGGTGAAAAACTGTTTTTT
CAISESRGGSGEKLFF
>TRBJ2-1|TRBV9|NA|TRBD2
TGTGCCAGCAGCGTTACTAGCGGGAGCTCCTACAATGAGCAGTTCTTC
CASSVTSGSSYNEQFF
>TRBJ2-5|TRBV4-1|NA|NA
TGCGCCAGCAGCCCCCGCTCGGGAAGCCCAGGAAAGACCCAGTACTTC
CASSPRSGSPGKTQYF
>TRBJ2-3|TRBV6-5|once|TRBD2
TGTGCCAGCAAGGCGGGAGGAGGGGATACGCAGTATTTT
CASKAGGGDTQYF
>TRBJ1-2|TRBV6-5|NA|TRBD1
TGTGCCAGCATCCGAAGACAGGGTGGGGACTATGGCTACACCTTC
CASIRRQGGDYGYTF
>TRBJ2-5|TRBV28|NA|TRBD1
TGTGCCAGCACCGGGACAGGGGCCCGGAAGACCCAGTACTTC
CASTGTGARKTQYF
>TRBJ1-1|TRBV5-1|NA|NA
TGCGCCAGCAGCTTGATTCTAGGGGGACGGAACACTGAAGCTTTCTTT
CASSLILGGRNTEAFF
>TRBJ2-7|TRBV9|NA|NA
TGTGCCAGCAGCGTAGGTACGGACTTTAGCTCCTACGAGCAGTACTTC
CASSVGTDFSSYEQYF
>TRBJ2-2|TRBV2|NA|TRBD2
TGTGCCAGCAGTTTTGGGACTAGCGACACCGGGGAGCTGTTTTTT
CASSFGTSDTGELFF
>TRBJ2-1|TRBV7-2|NA|NA
TGTGCCAGCAGCTTAGTGGCGCGGGGGCCCTACAATGAGCAGTTCTTC
CASSLVARGPYNEQFF
>TRBJ1-1|TRBV3-1/TRBV3-2|NA|TRBD1
TGTGCCAGCAGCCTTCGACAGGGGAGAGGGAACACTGAAGCTTTCTTT
CASSLRQGRGNTEAFF
>TRBJ2-3|TRBV2|NA|NA
TGTGCCAGCAGTGAGTTAGTCAGCACAGATACGCAGTATTTT
CASSELVSTDTQYF
>TRBJ2-7|TRBV15|NA|NA
TGTGCCACCAGCAGGTGGAGGGACTCCCGCCGCGAGCAGTACTTC
CATSRWRDSRREQYF
>TRBJ1-1|TRBV7-2|NA|TRBD1
TGTGCCAGCAGCACTCCAGGGGGGAACACTGAAGCTTTCTTT
CASSTPGGNTEAFF
>TRBJ2-7|TRBV5-1|NA|NA
TGCGCCAGCAGCCTTGGACTCGGACAGATCTCCTACGAGCAGTACTTC
CASSLGLGQISYEQYF
>TRBJ1-4|TRBV7-6|once|TRBD1
TGTGCCAGCAGCTTTGACTCTCCCGGGACAGGCCTGGGTAATGAAAAACTGTTTTTT
CASSFDSPGTGLGNEKLFF
>TRBJ2-1|TRBV7-6|NA|TRBD2
TGTGCCAGCAGCCAACTAGCGGGAGCCTACAATGAGCAGTTCTTC
CASSQLAGAYNEQFF
>TRBJ1-5|TRBV6-1|NA|TRBD1
TGTGCCAGCAGTGAACAGGGGGATGGGCAGCCCCAGCATTTT
CASSEQGDGQPQHF
>TRBJ1-1|TRBV2|NA|NA
TGTGCCAGATCCTTTCCTAACACTGAAGCTTTCTTT
CARSFPNTEAFF
>TRBJ1-1|TRBV19|NA|NA
TGTGCCAGTAGTATGTGGCAGGGAGGCACTGAAGCTTTCTTT
CASSMWQGGTEAFF
>TRBJ1-2|TRBV25-1|NA|NA
TGTGCCAGCAGTGAACGGACAGCGGCTAACTATGGCTACACCTTC
CASSERTAANYGYTF
>TRBJ2-2|TRBV14|NA|NA
TGTGCCAGCAGCCAAGCTAGAAATCAGAACACCGGGGAGCTGTTTTTT
CASSQARNQNTGELFF
>TRBJ2-7|TRBV6-6|NA|TRBD2
TGTGCCAGCAGTTCCGCCGTGGGGAGGGAGAATTACGAGCAGTACTTC
CASSSAVGRENYEQYF
>TRBJ1-6|TRBV3-1/TRBV3-2|NA|NA
TGTGCCAGCAGCCAAGCATTGCCACAGGGACATTCACCCCTCCACTTT
CASSQALPQGHSPLHF
>TRBJ1-1|TRBV12-2|once|NA
TGTGCAAGTCGCCTGCCCTCCGAGGACAGATACAAGAACACTGAAGCTTTCTTT
CASRLPSEDRYKNTEAFF
>TRBJ2-2|TRBV5-5|NA|TRBD1
TGTGCCAGCAGCTTCCGACAGGGGGCGTCCACCGGGGAGCTGTTTTTT
CASSFRQGASTGELFF
>TRBJ1-5|TRBV19|NA|NA
TGTGCCAGTTGCTGGGCGAATCAGCCCCAGCATTTT
CASCWANQPQHF
>TRBJ1-6|TRBV7-8|few|NA
TGTGCCAGCAGCTTAGCACTCTCTCAGAGGGATAATTCACCCCTCCACTTT
CASSLALSQRDNSPLHF
>TRBJ2-1|TRBV2|NA|NA
TGTGCCACCGAAAGAACTAGTTTCAGTGAGCAGTTCTTC
CATERTSFSEQFF